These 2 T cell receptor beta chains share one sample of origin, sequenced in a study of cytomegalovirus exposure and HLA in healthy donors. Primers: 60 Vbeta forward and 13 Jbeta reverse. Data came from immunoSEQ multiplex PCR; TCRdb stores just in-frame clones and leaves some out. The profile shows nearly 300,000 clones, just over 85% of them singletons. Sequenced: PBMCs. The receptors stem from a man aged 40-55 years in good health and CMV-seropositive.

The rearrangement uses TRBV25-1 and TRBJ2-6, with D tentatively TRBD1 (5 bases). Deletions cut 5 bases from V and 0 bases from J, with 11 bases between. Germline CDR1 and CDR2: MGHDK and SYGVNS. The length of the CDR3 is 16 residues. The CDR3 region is CASSPTVLSGANVLTF. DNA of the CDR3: TGTGCCAGCAGTCCGACAGTTCTCTCTGGGGCCAACGTCCTGACTTTC.

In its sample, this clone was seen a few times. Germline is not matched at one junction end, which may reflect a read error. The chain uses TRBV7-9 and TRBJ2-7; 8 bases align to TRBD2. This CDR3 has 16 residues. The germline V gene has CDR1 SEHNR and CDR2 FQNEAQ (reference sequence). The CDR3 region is CSSSWGEGLASPEQYF. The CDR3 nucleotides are TGTTCCAGCAGCTGGGGGGAAGGACTAGCTTCCCCCGAGCAGTACTTC.